This TCR beta chain was obtained from a study of CD4 T cells in relation to SARS-CoV-2 and coronaviruses. The wider study: TCR beta CDR3s were sequenced after roughly nine-day antigen culture of PBMCs.

The assay was immunoSEQ multiplex PCR, and TCRdb's table has in-frame clones only and misses some. The table lists over 15,000 clones, 70% to 80% of them singletons. Points on this clone: Its antigen is unidentified.

V shed 0 bases and J shed 2 bases, with 14 bases lying between them. This CDR3 comprises 16 residues. CDR1 and CDR2 from the germline V gene are SGHAT and FQNNGV. Unexposed donor CD4+ T cells date from about 2011-2018, before the COVID-19 pandemic. Isolation of CD4+ T cells took place after 10 days in culture. Each well had 2.1 million or so PBMCs in 5% human AB serum with IL-2. This clonotype was sampled from a human donor in good health. The V call is TRBV11-2, the J call TRBJ2-7, with D possibly TRBD2 on 7 matching bases. Sequencing was carried out using CD4+ T cells from PBMCs, cultured in vitro. The CDR3: CASSLDRQGRAYEQYF. The CDR3 DNA is TGTGCCAGCAGCTTAGATCGTCAGGGGAGGGCCTACGAGCAGTACTTC.